The rows below give T cell receptor beta chains drawn from one sample of a study of T-cell reconstitution after alpha-beta-depleted transplantation in children. TCRdb ran MiXCR on the PCR reads and lists one entry per CDR3 protein. This repertoire shows about 22,000 distinct CDR3 sequences, roughly a tenth found once; its top ten account for more than 20%. The source material was PBMCs from the stem cell graft donor, sampled from the stem cell graft. Receptor source: a human donor who donated a stem cell graft to a child with chronic granulomatous disease. CDR3s include the opening cysteine and the closing phenylalanine or tryptophan. A D gene is named only where the DNA matches it firmly. Expanded clones are given a class, and other clones once, few, many or no size at all.

CDR3 length: 13
V gene: TRBV20-1
clone size: many
J gene: TRBJ2-7
D gene: NA
CDR3 DNA: TGCAGTGTAGCAACAGGAAACACCTACGAGCAGTACTTC
CDR3 protein: CSVATGNTYEQYF

CDR3 length: 16
V gene: TRBV3-1
clone size: many
J gene: TRBJ2-5
D gene: TRBD2
CDR3 DNA: TGTGCCAGCAGCCCACCGGGACTAGCGGCCAGGGAGACCCAGTACTTC
CDR3 protein: CASSPPGLAARETQYF

CDR3 length: 14
V gene: TRBV2
clone size: many
J gene: TRBJ2-3
D gene: NA
CDR3 DNA: TGTGCCAGCAGTGAAGTGGGTTTTACGGATACGCAGTATTTT
CDR3 protein: CASSEVGFTDTQYF

CDR3 length: 13
V gene: TRBV29-1
clone size: medium-sized
J gene: TRBJ2-3
D gene: NA
CDR3 DNA: TGCAGCGCCCGGGGGTCTAGCACAGATACGCAGTATTTT
CDR3 protein: CSARGSSTDTQYF

CDR3 length: 14
V gene: TRBV28
clone size: many
J gene: TRBJ1-3
D gene: NA
CDR3 DNA: TGTGCCAGCAGTTTATTTCGGGGGGGAAACACCATATATTTT
CDR3 protein: CASSLFRGGNTIYF

CDR3 length: 15
V gene: TRBV20-1
clone size: NA
J gene: TRBJ2-3
D gene: TRBD2
CDR3 DNA: TGCAGTGCTAGAGATTCAGCGGGGGTGACAGATACGCAGTATTTT
CDR3 protein: CSARDSAGVTDTQYF

CDR3 length: 15
V gene: TRBV12-3/TRBV12-4
clone size: NA
J gene: TRBJ2-2
D gene: TRBD1
CDR3 DNA: TGTGCCACCTGGACAGGGACCTTGAACACCGGGGAGCTGTTTTTT
CDR3 protein: CATWTGTLNTGELFF

CDR3 length: 15
V gene: TRBV14
clone size: many
J gene: TRBJ1-1
D gene: NA
CDR3 DNA: TGTGCCAGCAGCCAAGATTTTGGGGGCAGAGCTGAAGCTTTCTTT
CDR3 protein: CASSQDFGGRAEAFF

CDR3 length: 16
V gene: TRBV5-1
clone size: many
J gene: TRBJ2-1
D gene: NA
CDR3 DNA: TGCGCCAGCAGCTTCTGGTCCCCGAGCAGTTACAATGAGCAGTTCTTC
CDR3 protein: CASSFWSPSSYNEQFF

CDR3 length: 13
V gene: TRBV5-1
clone size: NA
J gene: TRBJ2-3
D gene: NA
CDR3 DNA: TGCGCCAGCAGCTCTTACAGCACAGATACGCAGTATTTT
CDR3 protein: CASSSYSTDTQYF

CDR3 length: 15
V gene: TRBV20-1
clone size: many
J gene: TRBJ1-6
D gene: TRBD1
CDR3 DNA: TGCAGTGCCGGAGGGTCCCGGGACAGGAATTCACCCCTCCACTTT
CDR3 protein: CSAGGSRDRNSPLHF

CDR3 length: 17
V gene: TRBV20-1
clone size: NA
J gene: TRBJ2-2
D gene: TRBD1
CDR3 DNA: TGCAGTGCTAGACCTTCACCGCGGACAGGGTCTCCCGGGGAGCTGTTTTTT
CDR3 protein: CSARPSPRTGSPGELFF

CDR3 length: 11
V gene: TRBV20-1
clone size: many
J gene: TRBJ1-2
D gene: NA
CDR3 DNA: TGCAGTGCTCCGGGACGACGGGGCTACACCTTC
CDR3 protein: CSAPGRRGYTF

CDR3 length: 14
V gene: TRBV15
clone size: many
J gene: TRBJ2-3
D gene: NA
CDR3 DNA: TGTGCCACCAGCAAAAGAAGCAACACAGATACGCAGTATTTT
CDR3 protein: CATSKRSNTDTQYF

CDR3 length: 17
V gene: TRBV5-5
clone size: many
J gene: TRBJ2-3
D gene: NA
CDR3 DNA: TGTGCCAGCGTTGTGAGTGCGGGACAAAGACTCACAGATACGCAGTATTTT
CDR3 protein: CASVVSAGQRLTDTQYF

CDR3 length: 15
V gene: TRBV7-2
clone size: many
J gene: TRBJ2-3
D gene: TRBD2
CDR3 DNA: TGTGCCAGCAGATACGGACTAGCGGGATCAGATACGCAGTATTTT
CDR3 protein: CASRYGLAGSDTQYF

CDR3 length: 14
V gene: TRBV9
clone size: many
J gene: TRBJ1-2
D gene: TRBD1
CDR3 DNA: TGTGCCAGCAGCTTTCGGACAGGGGAAGATGGCTACACCTTC
CDR3 protein: CASSFRTGEDGYTF

CDR3 length: 16
V gene: TRBV6-5
clone size: medium-sized
J gene: TRBJ2-1
D gene: NA
CDR3 DNA: TGTGCCAGCAGTCAGGTCACAGGAGGTCCCTACAATGAGCAGTTCTTC
CDR3 protein: CASSQVTGGPYNEQFF

CDR3 length: 15
V gene: TRBV15
clone size: many
J gene: TRBJ1-3
D gene: NA
CDR3 DNA: TGTGCCACCAGCAGAGGGGGGCCTCGGGGAAACACCATATATTTT
CDR3 protein: CATSRGGPRGNTIYF

CDR3 length: 13
V gene: TRBV20-1
clone size: many
J gene: TRBJ1-5
D gene: TRBD1
CDR3 DNA: TGCAGTGCTTCACAGGGGGGGAATCAGCCCCAGCATTTT
CDR3 protein: CSASQGGNQPQHF

CDR3 length: 13
V gene: TRBV5-1
clone size: many
J gene: TRBJ1-6
D gene: NA
CDR3 DNA: TGCGCCAGCAGCTTGGATGGAGATTCACCCCTCCACTTT
CDR3 protein: CASSLDGDSPLHF

CDR3 length: 9
V gene: TRBV29-1
clone size: many
J gene: TRBJ2-3
D gene: NA
CDR3 DNA: TGCAACGTAACAGATACGCAGTATTTT
CDR3 protein: CNVTDTQYF

CDR3 length: 15
V gene: TRBV7-2
clone size: NA
J gene: TRBJ2-7
D gene: NA
CDR3 DNA: TGTGCCAGCAGCCCTAGCTGGACTACTGGCTACGAGCAGTACTTT
CDR3 protein: CASSPSWTTGYEQYF

CDR3 length: 15
V gene: TRBV19
clone size: few
J gene: TRBJ2-1
D gene: NA
CDR3 DNA: TGTGCCAGTAGTAGCGCGGCGGGCTCCTACAATGAGCAGTTCTTC
CDR3 protein: CASSSAAGSYNEQFF

CDR3 length: 17
V gene: TRBV6-2/TRBV6-3
clone size: many
J gene: TRBJ2-6
D gene: NA
CDR3 DNA: TGTGCCAGCAGTTACCAACAGTGGGAGGCTGGGGCCAACGTCCTGACTTTC
CDR3 protein: CASSYQQWEAGANVLTF

CDR3 length: 11
V gene: TRBV9
clone size: many
J gene: TRBJ1-5
D gene: NA
CDR3 DNA: TGTGCCACCCCCGGGTATCACCCCCAGCATTTT
CDR3 protein: CATPGYHPQHF

CDR3 length: 18
V gene: TRBV27
clone size: many
J gene: TRBJ2-7
D gene: TRBD2
CDR3 DNA: TGTGCCAGCAGGTTAACGGAGCGGGGGGGCTTTAATTTCCACGAGCAGTACTTC
CDR3 protein: CASRLTERGGFNFHEQYF

CDR3 length: 13
V gene: TRBV7-9
clone size: few
J gene: TRBJ1-6
D gene: NA
CDR3 DNA: TGTGCCAGCAGCTTAGGGGGCGCGGCACCCCTCCACTTT
CDR3 protein: CASSLGGAAPLHF

CDR3 length: 15
V gene: TRBV7-9
clone size: many
J gene: TRBJ2-1
D gene: TRBD1
CDR3 DNA: TGTGCCAGCAGCTTAGGACAGGGGCGCCCGGATGAGCAGTTCTTC
CDR3 protein: CASSLGQGRPDEQFF

CDR3 length: 16
V gene: TRBV5-1
clone size: many
J gene: TRBJ2-2
D gene: TRBD1
CDR3 DNA: TGCGCCAGCAGTTCGACAGGGGGCTCTTTGCCCGGGGAGCTGTTTTTT
CDR3 protein: CASSSTGGSLPGELFF

CDR3 length: 14
V gene: TRBV5-1
clone size: many
J gene: TRBJ1-5
D gene: NA
CDR3 DNA: TGCGCCAGCAGCTTGGACGGGTTTTATCAGCCCCAGCATTTT
CDR3 protein: CASSLDGFYQPQHF

CDR3 length: 18
V gene: TRBV18
clone size: many
J gene: TRBJ2-3
D gene: TRBD2
CDR3 DNA: TGTGCCAGCTCACCACTTGCTATACGGGGGGGCCTTGCAGATACGCAGTATTTT
CDR3 protein: CASSPLAIRGGLADTQYF

CDR3 length: 13
V gene: TRBV7-2
clone size: many
J gene: TRBJ2-7
D gene: NA
CDR3 DNA: TGTGCCAGCAGCTTAAGTCGGTCGGACGAGCAGTACTTC
CDR3 protein: CASSLSRSDEQYF

CDR3 length: 16
V gene: TRBV4-1
clone size: many
J gene: TRBJ1-4
D gene: NA
CDR3 DNA: TGCGCCAGCAGCCAACTAAACAGGGTCACTAATGAAAAACTGTTTTTT
CDR3 protein: CASSQLNRVTNEKLFF

CDR3 length: 13
V gene: TRBV6-1
clone size: few
J gene: TRBJ1-2
D gene: NA
CDR3 DNA: TGTGCCAGCAGCCCCAGGGTAATCTATGGCTACACCTTC
CDR3 protein: CASSPRVIYGYTF

CDR3 length: 15
V gene: TRBV12-3/TRBV12-4
clone size: many
J gene: TRBJ2-7
D gene: TRBD1
CDR3 DNA: TGTGCCAGCAGTCTGGACAGGGGCAAATCCTACGAGCAGTACTTC
CDR3 protein: CASSLDRGKSYEQYF

CDR3 length: 14
V gene: TRBV29-1
clone size: many
J gene: TRBJ2-5
D gene: TRBD1
CDR3 DNA: TGCAGCGTTGAAGGACAGGGGCTCGGAGAGACCCAGTACTTC
CDR3 protein: CSVEGQGLGETQYF

CDR3 length: 19
V gene: TRBV20-1
clone size: many
J gene: TRBJ2-2
D gene: NA
CDR3 DNA: TGCAGTGCTAGGAGTGTTGAAGCGGCCCGGGGATTGAACACCGGGGAGCTGTTTTTT
CDR3 protein: CSARSVEAARGLNTGELFF

CDR3 length: 12
V gene: TRBV29-1
clone size: many
J gene: TRBJ1-1
D gene: NA
CDR3 DNA: TGCAGCGCCGTGACAGGGAACACTGAAGCTTTCTTT
CDR3 protein: CSAVTGNTEAFF

CDR3 length: 16
V gene: TRBV13
clone size: many
J gene: TRBJ1-2
D gene: NA
CDR3 DNA: TGTGCCAGCAGCCAGGGTGGGTCAGACTTTTCCTATGGCTACACCTTC
CDR3 protein: CASSQGGSDFSYGYTF

CDR3 length: 12
V gene: TRBV5-1
clone size: NA
J gene: TRBJ2-1
D gene: NA
CDR3 DNA: TGCGCCAGCAGCCAATGGGACACTGAGCAGTTCTTC
CDR3 protein: CASSQWDTEQFF

CDR3 length: 13
V gene: TRBV18
clone size: many
J gene: TRBJ1-1
D gene: NA
CDR3 DNA: TGTGCCAGCTCACCACTCCCCGGCACTGAAGCTTTCTTT
CDR3 protein: CASSPLPGTEAFF

CDR3 length: 17
V gene: TRBV20-1
clone size: many
J gene: TRBJ2-3
D gene: TRBD2
CDR3 DNA: TGCAGTGCTAGAGATGGCGGGAGGGCCGTGATGACAGATACGCAGTATTTT
CDR3 protein: CSARDGGRAVMTDTQYF

CDR3 length: 15
V gene: TRBV9
clone size: many
J gene: TRBJ2-1
D gene: TRBD2
CDR3 DNA: TGTGCCAGCAGCCCGGGACTAGCGTCGGACAATGAGCAGTTCTTC
CDR3 protein: CASSPGLASDNEQFF

CDR3 length: 16
V gene: TRBV28
clone size: many
J gene: TRBJ2-6
D gene: NA
CDR3 DNA: TGTGCCAGCAGCCCGGTACAAAGATCTGGGGCCAACGTCCTGACTTTC
CDR3 protein: CASSPVQRSGANVLTF